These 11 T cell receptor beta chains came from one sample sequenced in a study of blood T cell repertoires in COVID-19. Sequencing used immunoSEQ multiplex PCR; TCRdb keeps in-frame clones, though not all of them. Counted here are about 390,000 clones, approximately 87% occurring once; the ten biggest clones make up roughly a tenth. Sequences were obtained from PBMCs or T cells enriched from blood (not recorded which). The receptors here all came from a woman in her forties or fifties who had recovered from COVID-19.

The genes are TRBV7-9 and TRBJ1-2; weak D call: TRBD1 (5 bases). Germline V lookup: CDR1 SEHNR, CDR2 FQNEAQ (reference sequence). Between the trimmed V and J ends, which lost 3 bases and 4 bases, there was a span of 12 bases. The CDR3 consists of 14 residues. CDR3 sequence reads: CASSFGRDTYGYTF. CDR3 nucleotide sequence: TGTGCCAGCAGCTTCGGCAGGGATACCTATGGCTACACCTTC. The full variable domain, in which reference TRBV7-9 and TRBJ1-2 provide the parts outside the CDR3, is DTGVSQNPRHKITKRGQNVTFRCDPISEHNRLYWYRQTLGQGPEFLTYFQNEAQLEKSRLLSDRFSAERPKGSFSTLEIQRTEQGDSAMYLCASSFGRDTYGYTFGSGTRLTVV.

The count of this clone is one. In DNA, the CDR3 is TGTGCCAGCAGCTTTCTAGGGAGGGGGAACACTGAAGCTTTCTTT. As protein: CASSFLGRGNTEAFF. V usage is TRBV5-8 and J usage is TRBJ1-1, with D perhaps matching TRBD1 (5 bases). The CDR3 runs 15 residues. Per germline, CDR1 SGHTS and CDR2 YDEGEE. Trimming left V 2 bases short and J 1 base short, with 12 bases between.

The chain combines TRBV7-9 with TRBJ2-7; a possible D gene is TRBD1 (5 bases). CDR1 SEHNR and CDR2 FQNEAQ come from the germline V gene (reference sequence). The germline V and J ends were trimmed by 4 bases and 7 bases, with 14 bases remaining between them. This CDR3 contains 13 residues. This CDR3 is CASSSGHPTEQYF. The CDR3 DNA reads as TGTGCCAGCAGCTCTGGACACCCCACGGAGCAGTACTTC. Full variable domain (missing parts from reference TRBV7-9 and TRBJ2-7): DTGVSQNPRHKITKRGQNVTFRCDPISEHNRLYWYRQTLGQGPEFLTYFQNEAQLEKSRLLSDRFSAERPKGSFSTLEIQRTEQGDSAMYLCASSSGHPTEQYFGPGTRLTVT.

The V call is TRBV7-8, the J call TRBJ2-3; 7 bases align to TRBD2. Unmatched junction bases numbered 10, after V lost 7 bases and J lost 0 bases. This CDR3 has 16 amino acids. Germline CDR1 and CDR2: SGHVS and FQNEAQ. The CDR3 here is CASIRLAESSTDTQYF. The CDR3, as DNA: TGTGCCAGCATCAGACTAGCAGAATCTAGCACAGATACGCAGTATTTT.

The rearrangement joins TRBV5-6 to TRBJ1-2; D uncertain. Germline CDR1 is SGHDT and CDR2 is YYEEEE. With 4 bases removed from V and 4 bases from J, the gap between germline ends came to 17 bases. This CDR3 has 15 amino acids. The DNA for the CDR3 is TGTGCCAGCAGCCCCCGGGAGGGCTCCCTCTATGGCTACACCTTC. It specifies CASSPREGSLYGYTF.

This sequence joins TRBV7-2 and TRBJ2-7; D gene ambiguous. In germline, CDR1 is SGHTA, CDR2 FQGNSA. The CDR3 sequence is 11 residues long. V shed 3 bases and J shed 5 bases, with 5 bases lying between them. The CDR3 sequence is CASSFLNEQYF. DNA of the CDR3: TGTGCCAGCAGCTTCCTAAACGAGCAGTACTTC.

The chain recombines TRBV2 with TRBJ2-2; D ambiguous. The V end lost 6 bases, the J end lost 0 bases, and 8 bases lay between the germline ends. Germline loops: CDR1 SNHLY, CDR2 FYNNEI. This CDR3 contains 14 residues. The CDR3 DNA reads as TGTGCCAGCAGCCTAGACTCGAACACCGGGGAGCTGTTTTTT. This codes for CASSLDSNTGELFF.

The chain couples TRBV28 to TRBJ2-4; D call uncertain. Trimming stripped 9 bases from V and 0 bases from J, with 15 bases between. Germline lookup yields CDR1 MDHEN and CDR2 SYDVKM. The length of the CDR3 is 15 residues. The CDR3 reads CASLGSSLAKNIQYF. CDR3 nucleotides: TGTGCCAGTCTCGGGTCCAGCCTAGCCAAAAACATTCAGTACTTC.

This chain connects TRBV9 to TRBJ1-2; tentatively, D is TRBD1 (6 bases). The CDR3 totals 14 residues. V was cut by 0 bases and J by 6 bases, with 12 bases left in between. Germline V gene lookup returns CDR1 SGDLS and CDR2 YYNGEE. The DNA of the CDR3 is TGTGCCAGCAGCGTAGGACAGGCTTCAGATGGCTACACCTTC. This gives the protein CASSVGQASDGYTF.

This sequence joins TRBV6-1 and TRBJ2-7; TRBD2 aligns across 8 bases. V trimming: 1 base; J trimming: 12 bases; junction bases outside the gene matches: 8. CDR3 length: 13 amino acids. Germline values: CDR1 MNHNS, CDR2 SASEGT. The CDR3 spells CASSEGSSGLWYF. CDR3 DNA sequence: TGTGCCAGCAGTGAAGGGTCTAGCGGGCTGTGGTACTTC.

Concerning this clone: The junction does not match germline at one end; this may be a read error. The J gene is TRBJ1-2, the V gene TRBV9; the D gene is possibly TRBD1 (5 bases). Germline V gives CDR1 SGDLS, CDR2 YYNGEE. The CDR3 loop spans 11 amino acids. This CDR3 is CASSVGGGLRF. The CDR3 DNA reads TGTGCCAGCAGCGTGGGGGGTGGACTGAGATTC. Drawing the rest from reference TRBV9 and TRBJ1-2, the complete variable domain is DSGVTQTPKHLITATGQRVTLRCSPRSGDLSVYWYQQSLDQGLQFLIQYYNGEERAKGNILERFSAQQFPDLHSELNLSSLELGDSALYFCASSVGGGLRFGSGTRLTVV.